The 18 T cell receptor beta chains reported below all come from one sample, sequenced in a study of cytomegalovirus exposure and HLA in healthy donors. The PCR had 60 Vbeta and 13 Jbeta primers. Sequencing used immunoSEQ multiplex PCR; TCRdb keeps in-frame clones, though not all of them. The sample records some 150,000 clones, about 73% being singletons. Sequences were obtained from PBMCs. These receptors were collected from a man between 40 and 49 years old in good health and CMV-seropositive.

This clone has a count of ten or more. The J gene is TRBJ1-2, the V gene TRBV6-1, with 7 bases identical to TRBD1. The CDR3 is 14 amino acids. CDR1 and CDR2 from the germline V gene are MNHNS and SASEGT. J was trimmed by 3 bases and V by 5 bases; bases with no gene match: 6. The CDR3 protein is CASSQDRAYYGYTF. DNA of the CDR3: TGTGCCAGCAGTCAAGACAGGGCGTACTATGGCTACACCTTC.

The gene calls are TRBV30 and TRBJ2-5; D is uncertain. The CDR3 runs to 13 residues. Germline CDR1 GTSNPN, CDR2 SVGIG (reference sequence). Trimming took off 3 bases at V and 5 bases at J, with 13 bases between the two ends. The CDR3 DNA sequence: TGTGCCTGGAGCCCGGTCCTCGGGGAGACCCAGTACTTC. Its translation is CAWSPVLGETQYF.

This clone was found a few times. V gene TRBV5-1 combines with J gene TRBJ1-4; TRBD1 is a possible D gene (5 bases). Between the trimmed V and J ends, which lost 0 bases and 6 bases, there was a span of 12 bases. The CDR3 covers 15 residues. Looked up from germline, CDR1 is SGHRS and CDR2 is YFSETQ. The DNA for the CDR3 is TGCGCCAGCAGCTTGGGGAGCGCGACAGATGAAAAACTGTTTTTT. This encodes CASSLGSATDEKLFF.

The chain couples TRBV5-1 to TRBJ2-7; maybe TRBD2 (5 bases). This CDR3 has 15 residues. Germline-derived CDR1 and CDR2 are SGHRS and YFSETQ. V was trimmed by 3 bases and J by 5 bases, leaving 18 bases between them. The CDR3 region has the DNA TGCGCCAGCAGCTCCCTGGTGGGGAGACTGAACGAGCAGTACTTC. Its protein product is CASSSLVGRLNEQYF.

This chain connects TRBV4-1 to TRBJ1-4; D may be TRBD1 (6 bases). V gave up 4 bases and J gave up 0 bases, with 9 bases separating them. Germline lookup yields CDR1 MGHRA and CDR2 YSYEKL. The CDR3 runs 15 residues. CDR3 sequence (DNA): TGCGCCAGCAGCCCCCGGACAGCAACTAATGAAAAACTGTTTTTT. Translating it yields CASSPRTATNEKLFF.

This clone was observed a handful of times. At the DNA level, this CDR3 is encoded by other sequences in the same sample as well. The genes are TRBV28 and TRBJ2-7, with 8 bases aligning to TRBD2. V gave up 2 bases and J gave up 0 bases; unmatched junction bases: 9. The CDR3 is 17 amino acids. The V gene's germline CDR1 is MDHEN and CDR2 SYDVKM. The CDR3: CASSLVGTSKFSYEQYF. The CDR3 nucleotides are TGTGCCAGCAGTTTAGTGGGGACTAGTAAGTTCTCCTACGAGCAGTACTTC. Full variable domain (rest looked up from reference TRBV28 and TRBJ2-7): DVKVTQSSRYLVKRTGEKVFLECVQDMDHENMFWYRQDPGLGLRLIYFSYDVKMKEKGDIPEGYSVSREKKERFSLILESASTNQTSMYLCASSLVGTSKFSYEQYFGPGTRLTVT.

The chain links TRBV14 to TRBJ2-1, with D unresolved. Trimming pared 4 bases from V and 8 bases from J, leaving 6 bases between. CDR3 length equals 11 residues. Germline loops: CDR1 SGHDN, CDR2 FVKESK. The DNA for the CDR3 is TGTGCCAGCAGCCTTTATGATGAGCAGTTCTTC. Its protein product is CASSLYDEQFF.

This chain uses TRBV7-8 with TRBJ2-1, with D maybe TRBD2 (6 bases). The ends were cut back, 5 bases at V and 0 bases at J, with 14 bases in the middle. From germline, CDR1 is SGHVS and CDR2 FQNEAQ. The CDR3 sequence is 16 residues long. In DNA form, the CDR3 reads TGTGCCAGCAGCCCCGCCGGGACTTCCTCCTACAATGAGCAGTTCTTC. Its protein product is CASSPAGTSSYNEQFF.

The chain recombines TRBV2 with TRBJ1-1; possible D gene TRBD1, 6 bases. CDR1 SNHLY and CDR2 FYNNEI come from the germline V gene. The CDR3 runs 14 residues. V was shortened by 4 bases and J by 1 base, with 10 bases between the two germline ends. The CDR3: CASSVSRGNTEAFF. The CDR3 bases are TGTGCCAGCAGTGTTAGCAGGGGGAACACTGAAGCTTTCTTT. Drawing the rest from reference TRBV2 and TRBJ1-1, the complete variable domain is EPEVTQTPSHQVTQMGQEVILRCVPISNHLYFYWYRQILGQKVEFLVSFYNNEISEKSEIFDDQFSVERPDGSNFTLKIRSTKLEDSAMYFCASSVSRGNTEAFFGQGTRLTVV.

The rearrangement links TRBV5-1 to TRBJ2-3, with 13 bases lining up with TRBD2. The V gene's germline CDR1 is SGHRS and CDR2 YFSETQ. The CDR3 contains 16 residues. The V and J ends lost 3 bases and 3 bases, in that order; junction bases with no gene match: 4. CDR3 sequence: CASSSGLAGRTDTQYF. DNA of the CDR3: TGCGCCAGCAGCTCGGGACTAGCGGGAAGGACAGATACGCAGTATTTT.

The chain links TRBV19 to TRBJ1-3, with D possibly matching TRBD1 (6 bases). The germline V gene has CDR1 LNHDA and CDR2 SQIVND (reference sequence). The CDR3 contains 17 residues. Trimming stripped 4 bases from V and 0 bases from J, with 16 bases between. The CDR3 coding sequence is TGTGCCAGTAGTAGCGTCCTCCAGGGGCTCTCTGGAAACACCATATATTTT. Translated, it gives CASSSVLQGLSGNTIYF. The full variable domain, rest sourced from reference TRBV19 and TRBJ1-3, is DGGITQSPKYLFRKEGQNVTLSCEQNLNHDAMYWYRQDPGQGLRLIYYSQIVNDFQKGDIAEGYSVSREKKESFPLTVTSAQKNPTAFYLCASSSVLQGLSGNTIYFGEGSWLTVV.

The chain couples TRBV6-1 to TRBJ1-2, with D possibly TRBD1 on 5 matching bases. The CDR3 contains 15 residues. CDR1 and CDR2 from the germline V gene are MNHNS and SASEGT. V dropped 2 bases and J dropped 2 bases, with 12 bases sitting between them. This CDR3 is CASSEPGGLNYGYTF. The CDR3 DNA follows: TGTGCCAGCAGTGAACCGGGGGGATTGAACTATGGCTACACCTTC.

The table lists this clone with a count of one. The CDR3 loop reads CASSPPGQPKETQYF. The CDR3, as DNA: TGTGCCAGCTCACCACCGGGACAGCCTAAAGAGACCCAGTACTTC. The chain combines TRBV18 with TRBJ2-5, with 7 bases aligning to TRBD1. The CDR3 has 15 amino acids. Germline V gene sequence: CDR1 KGHSH, CDR2 LQKENI. V lost 0 bases and J lost 3; bases outside the gene matches: 4.

The J gene is TRBJ1-5, the V gene TRBV28; 7 positions agree with TRBD1. CDR3 length equals 16 residues. Looked up from germline, CDR1 is MDHEN and CDR2 is SYDVKM. V trimming: 6 bases; J trimming: 6 bases; junction bases outside the gene matches: 14. The CDR3 spells CASSSLDRDSGQPQHF. The CDR3 DNA is TGTGCCAGCAGCTCTCTTGACAGGGACTCGGGTCAGCCCCAGCATTTT.

V usage is TRBV28 and J usage is TRBJ2-1, with TRBD2 as a possible D gene (5 bases). The V end was cut by 2 bases, the J end by 10 bases, with 9 bases between. The CDR3 consists of 12 residues. Germline-derived CDR1 and CDR2 are MDHEN and SYDVKM. The CDR3 DNA sequence: TGTGCCAGCAGTTTAATGGGGAGAGAGCAGTTCTTC. Encoded protein: CASSLMGREQFF.

Notes on this clone: The same CDR3 is also encoded by other DNA sequences in this sample. This sequence joins TRBV28 and TRBJ2-3; 12 bases align to TRBD1. The CDR3 has 16 residues. The V gene's germline CDR1 is MDHEN and CDR2 SYDVKM. Trimming at V came to 2 bases and at J to 2 bases, leaving 2 bases not matched to a gene. In DNA form, the CDR3 reads TGTGCCAGCAGTTTAGGGACAGGGGGCCCCACAGATACGCAGTATTTT. It encodes CASSLGTGGPTDTQYF.

The chain joins TRBV9 to TRBJ2-7; TRBD2 agrees at 8 bases. The CDR3 contains 15 residues. Germline V gene sequence: CDR1 SGDLS, CDR2 YYNGEE. Trimming at V came to 0 bases and at J to 2 bases, leaving 4 bases not matched to a gene. The CDR3 nucleotides are TGTGCCAGCAGCGTAGGCGCGGGAGGAGCCTACGAGCAGTACTTC. Protein sequence: CASSVGAGGAYEQYF.

V and J are TRBV6-1 and TRBJ2-3; TRBD1 matches at 8 bases. V was pared by 4 bases and J by 3 bases, with 12 bases of the junction left unmatched. This CDR3 has 17 residues. Germline CDR1 MNHNS, CDR2 SASEGT. The CDR3, as DNA: TGTGCCAGCAGTGCCCTTCCTTCGGGACAGGTGACAGATACGCAGTATTTT. Protein sequence: CASSALPSGQVTDTQYF.